This T cell receptor beta chain was captured in a study of blood T cells in healthy people across ages. V was pared by 4 bases and J by 3 bases, with 19 bases between. The V gene's germline CDR1 is LGHDT and CDR2 YNNKEL (reference sequence). This CDR3 is built from 16 residues. Primers used in a second PCR of roughly 7 to 11 cycles were a sample-barcoded 5' primer and a J-beta primer mix. A single record per CDR3 protein comes from TCRdb applying MiXCR to the 5' RACE reads. The sample includes over a million distinct CDR3 sequences, around 59% of them seen just once. Every sample yielded at least 6 million isolated PBMCs.

The sequence came from a man in his late teens or twenties in good health. This chain links TRBV3-1 with TRBJ2-7; D not certain. The sample taken for sequencing was blood. CDR3 DNA sequence: TGTGCCAGCAGCCCTACACTTTCATCGGCGGTCTACGAGCAGTACTTC. Translated, it gives CASSPTLSSAVYEQYF.